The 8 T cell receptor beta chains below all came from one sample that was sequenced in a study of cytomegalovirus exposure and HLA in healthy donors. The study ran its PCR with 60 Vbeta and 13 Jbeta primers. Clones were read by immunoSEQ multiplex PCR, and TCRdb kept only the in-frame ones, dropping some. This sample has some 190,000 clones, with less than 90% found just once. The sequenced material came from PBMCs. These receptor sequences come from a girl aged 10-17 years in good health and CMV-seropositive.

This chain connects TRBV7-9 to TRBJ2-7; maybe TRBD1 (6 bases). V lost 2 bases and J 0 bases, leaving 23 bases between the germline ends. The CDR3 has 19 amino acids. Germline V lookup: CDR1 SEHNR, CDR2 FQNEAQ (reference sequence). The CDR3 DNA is TGTGCCAGCAGCTTAACGAAAGTATCTGAAACAGGGAGCTCCTACGAGCAGTACTTC. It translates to CASSLTKVSETGSSYEQYF.

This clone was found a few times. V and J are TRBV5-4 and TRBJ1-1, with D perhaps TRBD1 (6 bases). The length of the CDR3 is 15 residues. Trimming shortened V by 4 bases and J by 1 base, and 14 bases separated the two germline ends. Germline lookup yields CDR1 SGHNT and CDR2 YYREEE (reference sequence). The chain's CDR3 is CASSAPMDRNTEAFF. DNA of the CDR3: TGTGCCAGCAGCGCCCCGATGGACAGGAACACTGAAGCTTTCTTT.

The CDR3 sequence is CASSKQGSNQPQHF. As DNA, the CDR3 is TGTGCCAGCAGCAAACAGGGGAGCAATCAGCCCCAGCATTTT. The V and J genes are TRBV25-1 and TRBJ1-5; TRBD1 matches at 7 bases. CDR1 and CDR2 (germline): MGHDK, SYGVNS. The CDR3 consists of 14 residues. Unmatched junction bases numbered 3, after V lost 6 bases and J lost 1 base. The full variable domain, completed using reference TRBV25-1 and TRBJ1-5, is EADIYQTPRYLVIGTGKKITLECSQTMGHDKMYWYQQDPGMELHLIHYSYGVNSTEKGDLSSESTVSRIRTEHFPLTLESARPSHTSQYLCASSKQGSNQPQHFGDGTRLSIL.

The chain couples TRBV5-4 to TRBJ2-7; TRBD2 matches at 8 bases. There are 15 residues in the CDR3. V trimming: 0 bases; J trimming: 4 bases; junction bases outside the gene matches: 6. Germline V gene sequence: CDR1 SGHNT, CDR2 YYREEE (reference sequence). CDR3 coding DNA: TGTGCCAGCAGCTTGGGCGGGACTAGTAAGTACGAGCAGTACTTC. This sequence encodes CASSLGGTSKYEQYF.

The CDR3, as DNA: TGTGCCAGCAGTCCCGGGACAGGGGGAGGCTCCTACGAGCAGTACTTC. Translating it yields CASSPGTGGGSYEQYF. The chain uses TRBV27 and TRBJ2-7, with 11 nucleotides matching TRBD1. The J segment lost 0 bases and the V segment lost 5 bases, leaving 6 bases of the junction unmatched. The CDR3 is 16 amino acids. Germline V gives CDR1 MNHEY, CDR2 SMNVEV (reference sequence).

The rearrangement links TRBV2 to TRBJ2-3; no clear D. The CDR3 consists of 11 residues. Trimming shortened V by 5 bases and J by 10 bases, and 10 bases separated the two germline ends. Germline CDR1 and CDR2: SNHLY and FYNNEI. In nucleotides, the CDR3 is TGTGCCAGCAGTAGTCAGAGCGCGCAGTATTTT. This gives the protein CASSSQSAQYF.

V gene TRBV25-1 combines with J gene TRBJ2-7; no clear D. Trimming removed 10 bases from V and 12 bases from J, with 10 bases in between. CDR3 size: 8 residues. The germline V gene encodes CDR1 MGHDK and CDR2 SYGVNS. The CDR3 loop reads CATGPGYF. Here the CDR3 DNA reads TGTGCCACCGGTCCCGGGTACTTC.

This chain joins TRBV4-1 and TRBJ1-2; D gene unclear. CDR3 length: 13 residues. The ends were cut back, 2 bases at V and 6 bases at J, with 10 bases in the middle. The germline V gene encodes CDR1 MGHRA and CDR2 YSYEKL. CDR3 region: CASSQTRGHGYTF. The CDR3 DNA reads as TGCGCCAGCAGCCAAACTCGTGGTCATGGCTACACCTTC.